The entry below describes one T cell receptor beta chain. Per the germline V gene, CDR1 is SNHLY and CDR2 is FYNNEI. V shed 1 base and J 6 bases; nucleotides not matched to a gene: 5. The CDR3 extends over 14 amino acids. The source of the sample is a study of blood T cell repertoires in COVID-19. In the authors' workflow: Amplification of reference gene primers was used by the study to estimate nucleated cell counts. Generated by immunoSEQ multiplex PCR, the TCRdb table keeps only in-frame clones and is missing some. V, J and clone size derive from that table, while D and trimming were established from the DNA sequence. The table shows about 180,000 clones, with 75% to 90% occurring only once.

The sequence was obtained from a man aged 40-49 years who had recovered from COVID-19. The source material was PBMCs or T cells enriched from blood (not recorded which). The chain uses TRBV2 and TRBJ1-2, with TRBD1 identical over 7 bases. The CDR3 loop reads CASSEGGQLHGYTF. In nucleotides, the CDR3 is TGTGCCAGCAGTGAAGGGGGACAGTTGCATGGCTACACCTTC.